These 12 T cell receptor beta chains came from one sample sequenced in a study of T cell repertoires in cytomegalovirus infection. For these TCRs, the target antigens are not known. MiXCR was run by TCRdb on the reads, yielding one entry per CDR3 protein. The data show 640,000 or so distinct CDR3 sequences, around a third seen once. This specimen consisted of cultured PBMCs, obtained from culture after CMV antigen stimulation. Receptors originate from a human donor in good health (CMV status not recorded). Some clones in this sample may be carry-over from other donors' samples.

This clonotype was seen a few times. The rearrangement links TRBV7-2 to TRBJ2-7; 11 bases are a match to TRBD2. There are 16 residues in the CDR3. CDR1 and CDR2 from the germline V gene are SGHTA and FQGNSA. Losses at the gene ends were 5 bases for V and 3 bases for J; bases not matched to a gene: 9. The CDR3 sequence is CASSHRVGTSGYEQYF. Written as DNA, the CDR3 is TGTGCCAGCAGCCACCGGGTAGGGACTAGCGGCTACGAGCAGTACTTC. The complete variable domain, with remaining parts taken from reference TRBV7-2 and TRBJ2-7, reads GAGVSQSPSNKVTEKGKDVELRCDPISGHTALYWYRQSLGQGLEFLIYFQGNSAPDKSGLPSDRFSAERTGGSVSTLTIQRTQQEDSAVYLCASSHRVGTSGYEQYFGPGTRLTVT.

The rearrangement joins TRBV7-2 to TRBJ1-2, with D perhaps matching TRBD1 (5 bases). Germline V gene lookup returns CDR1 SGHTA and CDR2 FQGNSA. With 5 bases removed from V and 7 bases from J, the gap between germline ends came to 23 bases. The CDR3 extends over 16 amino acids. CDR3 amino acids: CASSPTSTQIGGGYTF. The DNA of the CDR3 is TGTGCCAGCAGCCCGACTTCGACTCAGATTGGGGGTGGCTACACCTTC.

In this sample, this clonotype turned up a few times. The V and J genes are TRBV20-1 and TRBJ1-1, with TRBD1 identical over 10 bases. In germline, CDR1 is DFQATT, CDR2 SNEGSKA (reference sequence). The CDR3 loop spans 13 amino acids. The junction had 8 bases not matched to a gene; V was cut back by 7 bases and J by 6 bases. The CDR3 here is CSGQGAPLAEAFF. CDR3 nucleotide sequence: TGCAGTGGACAGGGGGCGCCCCTGGCTGAAGCTTTCTTT.

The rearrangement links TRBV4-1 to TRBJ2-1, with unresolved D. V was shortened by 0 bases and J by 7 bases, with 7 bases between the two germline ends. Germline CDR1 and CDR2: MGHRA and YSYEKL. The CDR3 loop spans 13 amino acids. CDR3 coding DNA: TGCGCCAGCAGCCAAGATTTTGGGAATGAGCAGTTCTTC. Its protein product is CASSQDFGNEQFF.

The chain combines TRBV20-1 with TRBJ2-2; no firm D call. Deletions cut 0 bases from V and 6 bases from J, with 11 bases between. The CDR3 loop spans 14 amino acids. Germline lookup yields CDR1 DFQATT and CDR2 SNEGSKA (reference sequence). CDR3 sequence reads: CSARDPRSAGELFF. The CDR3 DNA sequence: TGCAGTGCTAGAGATCCTAGGTCGGCCGGGGAGCTGTTTTTT.

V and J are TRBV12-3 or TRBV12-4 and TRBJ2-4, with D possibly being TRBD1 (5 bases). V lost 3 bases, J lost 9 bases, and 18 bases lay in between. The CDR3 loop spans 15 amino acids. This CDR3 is CASSLVTPRGGIQYF. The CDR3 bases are TGTGCCAGCAGTTTGGTAACCCCTAGGGGTGGCATTCAGTACTTC.

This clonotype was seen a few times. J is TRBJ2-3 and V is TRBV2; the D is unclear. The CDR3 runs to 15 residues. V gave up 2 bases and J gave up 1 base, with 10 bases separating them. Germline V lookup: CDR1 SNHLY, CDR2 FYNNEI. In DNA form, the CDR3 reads TGTGCCAGCAGTGAACGGGCCGATGGCACAGATACGCAGTATTTT. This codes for CASSERADGTDTQYF.

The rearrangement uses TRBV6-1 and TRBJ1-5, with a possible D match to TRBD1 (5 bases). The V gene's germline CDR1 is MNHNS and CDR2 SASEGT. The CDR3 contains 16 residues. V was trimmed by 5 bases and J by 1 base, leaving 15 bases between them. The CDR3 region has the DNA TGTGCCAGCAGTCAGCGGGGGGGAGGGAGCAATCAGCCCCAGCATTTT. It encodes CASSQRGGGSNQPQHF.

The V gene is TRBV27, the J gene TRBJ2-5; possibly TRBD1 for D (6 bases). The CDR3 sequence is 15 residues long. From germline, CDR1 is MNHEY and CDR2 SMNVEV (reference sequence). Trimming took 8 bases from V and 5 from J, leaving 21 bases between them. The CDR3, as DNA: TGTGCCAGCGCCTGGGGGCAGGGTGAGGTGGAGACCCAGTACTTC. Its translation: CASAWGQGEVETQYF.

As DNA, the CDR3 is TGTGCCAGCGCCTCGGTGGGTGACAATGAGCAGTTCTTC. This codes for CASASVGDNEQFF. The rearrangement joins TRBV7-4 to TRBJ2-1; D is undetermined. V was trimmed by 8 bases and J by 5 bases, leaving 13 bases between them. The CDR3 consists of 13 residues. The V gene's germline CDR1 is SGHVT and CDR2 SQSDAQ.

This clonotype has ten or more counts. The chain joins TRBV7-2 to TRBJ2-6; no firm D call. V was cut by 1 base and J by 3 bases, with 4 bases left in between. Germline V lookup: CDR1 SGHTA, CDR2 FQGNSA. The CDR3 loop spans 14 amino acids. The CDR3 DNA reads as TGTGCCAGCAGCTTAGTGTTTGGGGCCAACGTCCTGACTTTC. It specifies CASSLVFGANVLTF.

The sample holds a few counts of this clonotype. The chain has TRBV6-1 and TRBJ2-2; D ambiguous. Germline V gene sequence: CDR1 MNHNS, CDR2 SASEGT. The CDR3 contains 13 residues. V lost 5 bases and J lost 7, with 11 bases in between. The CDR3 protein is CASSSVRNGELFF. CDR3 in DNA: TGTGCCAGCAGTTCAGTCAGGAACGGGGAGCTGTTTTTT.